What follows are 2 T cell receptor beta chains derived from one specimen sequenced in a study of shared clonotypes between healthy human individuals. Libraries were prepared by immunoSEQ multiplex PCR; TCRdb keeps only in-frame clonotypes and omits some of them. This table holds 450,000 to 550,000 clones, 79% found once. Sequencing was carried out using PBMCs. The receptors derive from a woman aged 40 to 50 in good health. Some clones in this sample may be carry-over from other donors' samples.

This clone has only one observation. The rearrangement uses TRBV5-4 and TRBJ1-4; perhaps TRBD1 as D (6 bases). This CDR3 is built from 18 residues. V shed 2 bases and J shed 5 bases, with 22 bases lying between them. CDR1 SGHNT and CDR2 YYREEE come from the germline V gene (reference sequence). Here the CDR3 reads CASSFRDILLRGNEKLFF. CDR3 in DNA: TGTGCCAGCAGCTTCCGGGACATCCTACTAAGGGGCAATGAAAAACTGTTTTTT.

In nucleotides, the CDR3 is TGTGCCAGTAGTATCCGGGCGGCTAGCGGGAGAGACACAGATACGCAGTATTTT. This translates into CASSIRAASGRDTDTQYF. The genes are TRBV19 and TRBJ2-3, with 10 bases aligning to TRBD2. The CDR3 is made up of 18 amino acids. V gave up 3 bases and J gave up 2 bases; unmatched junction bases: 11. In germline, CDR1 is LNHDA, CDR2 SQIVND (reference sequence).